These T cell receptor beta chains were read from a single sample in a study of T cells in localized non-small cell lung cancer. Assay used: immunoSEQ multiplex PCR; TCRdb lists only in-frame clones, some missing. In the table there are about 24,000 clones, roughly 88% of which are singletons. Sequenced material: PBMCs, taken before any cancer treatment. The receptors come from a man aged 40-75 years with stage II lung adenocarcinoma. CDR3s include the opening cysteine and the closing phenylalanine or tryptophan. Fields, in order: V gene, J gene, D gene, CDR3 protein, CDR3 DNA. The D gene is left open where the match is weak.

V: TRBV4-3
J: TRBJ1-5
D: NA
CDR3: CASSQDLRYPQHF
DNA: TGCGCCAGCAGCCAAGATCTCAGGTACCCCCAGCATTTT

V: TRBV28
J: TRBJ2-1
D: TRBD2
CDR3: CASSYSGMSSYNEQFF
DNA: TGTGCCAGCAGTTATAGCGGGATGAGCTCCTACAATGAGCAGTTCTTC

V: TRBV9
J: TRBJ2-1
D: TRBD2
CDR3: CASSVGPTSGRSYNEQFF
DNA: TGTGCCAGCAGCGTAGGCCCGACTAGCGGCCGCTCCTACAATGAGCAGTTCTTC

V: TRBV27
J: TRBJ2-7
D: TRBD1
CDR3: CASSPDRGGYEQYF
DNA: TGTGCCAGCAGTCCCGACAGGGGCGGGTACGAGCAGTACTTC

V: TRBV7-3
J: TRBJ1-4
D: TRBD1
CDR3: CASSLTGGSGEKLFF
DNA: TGTGCCAGCAGCTTAACAGGGGGCTCAGGGGAAAAACTGTTTTTT

V: TRBV6-5
J: TRBJ1-1
D: NA
CDR3: CASSYSGGPPNTEAFF
DNA: TGTGCCAGCAGTTACTCGGGGGGCCCCCCGAACACTGAAGCTTTCTTT

V: TRBV19
J: TRBJ1-5
D: TRBD1
CDR3: CASRFGQGEGNQPQHF
DNA: TGTGCCAGTAGATTTGGACAGGGCGAAGGCAATCAGCCCCAGCATTTT

V: TRBV4-1
J: TRBJ2-7
D: TRBD2
CDR3: CASSPGTSGIYEQYF
DNA: TGCGCCAGCAGCCCCGGGACTAGCGGGATCTACGAGCAGTACTTC

V: TRBV11-3
J: TRBJ2-5
D: NA
CDR3: CASSLDAAYQETQYF
DNA: TGTGCCAGCAGCTTAGACGCAGCGTACCAAGAGACCCAGTACTTC

V: TRBV6-5
J: TRBJ2-2
D: TRBD2
CDR3: CASSYAGGYGELFF
DNA: TGTGCCAGCAGTTACGCGGGGGGTTACGGGGAGCTGTTTTTT

V: TRBV4-2
J: TRBJ1-4
D: TRBD1
CDR3: CASSQVTGASDEKLFF
DNA: TGTGCCAGCAGCCAAGTAACAGGGGCGAGTGATGAAAAACTGTTTTTT

V: TRBV28
J: TRBJ2-7
D: TRBD2
CDR3: CASSLGGGPTYEQYF
DNA: TGTGCCAGCAGTTTAGGCGGGGGGCCCACCTACGAGCAGTACTTC

V: TRBV5-1
J: TRBJ2-7
D: TRBD2
CDR3: CASSQGTSGGTEQYF
DNA: TGCGCCAGCAGCCAGGGGACTAGCGGGGGAACCGAGCAGTACTTC

V: TRBV30
J: TRBJ2-7
D: NA
CDR3: CAWSKSDPGRQYF
DNA: TGTGCCTGGAGTAAGTCCGACCCGGGACGGCAGTACTTC

V: TRBV9
J: TRBJ2-2
D: TRBD1
CDR3: CASSLGTGRDTGELFF
DNA: TGTGCCAGCAGCCTGGGGACAGGAAGAGACACCGGGGAGCTGTTTTTT